This paragraph reports one T cell receptor (beta chain). This clonotype turned up a few times. The specificity of this receptor is unknown. Base qualities are not recorded, but no much larger clone differs from it by a single base. Looking up the germline V gene yields CDR1 LGHNA and CDR2 YSLEER. Measured from the cysteine to the phenylalanine, the CDR3 is 15 residues long. Just the 45-base CDR3 DNA is kept, in frame starting at base 1. V and J lose 3 bases and 1 base, and a span of 10 bases separates them. RNA was extracted using the RNeasy kit, and roughly 0.5 to 1 microgram was reverse transcribed with random hexamers. The immunoSEQ multiplex PCR assay, covering 54 Vbeta and 13 Jbeta segments, was used to amplify TCR beta CDR3 regions. Bias from PCR amplification was corrected by using a synthetic template baseline for primer optimization and for computational correction. The paper's data handling went like this. Reads were annotated to V, D and J genes according to IMGT and were analyzed with immunoSEQ Analyzer, with only productive sequences retained. Clonality was computed as one minus Shannon entropy normalized by log2 of the number of productive unique sequences. For each patient and control, public and private clones were evaluated within the 100 most prevalent clones. Clones were defined as Susac-specific when absent from the healthy and MS cohorts, from some 1,100 published viral clones and from other ImmuneACCESS disease sequences. TCRdb reran the public reads through fastp at Q25 and MiXCR, keeping productive beta chains. Identical CDR3 proteins give one entry, which carries the most common genes and DNA. In this record, the V and J calls reflect TCRdb's handling and not the investigators' own analysis. Here the sample has about 300,000 distinct CDR3 sequences; 70% to 90% occur a single time. Under 0.2% of the sample is taken by the ten largest.

Peripheral blood CD8+ and CD4+ T cells from healthy donors, Susac syndrome patients and multiple sclerosis patients were profiled using high-throughput TCR beta sequencing. The multiple sclerosis controls were treatment-naive patients who had stable or active relapsing-remitting disease and met the revised McDonald criteria. Bulk CD8+ and CD4+ T cells were purified by magnetic negative isolation, whereas CD8+ TEMRA cells were enriched by FACS. Blood was drawn into EDTA tubes, processed within 24 hours, and PBMCs were isolated by density gradient centrifugation. PBMCs destined for TCR sequencing were cryopreserved in liquid nitrogen and later thawed in a 37 °C water bath. Purity of sorted or isolated CD4+, CD8+ and CD8+ TEMRA cells was at least 90%. This entry is derived from a study of CD8 T cells in Susac syndrome (dated by TCRdb to between 2017 and 2020). For context, the study as a whole: The study used repertoire sequencing to test whether antigen drove CD8+ T cell activation and differentiation in Susac syndrome. The study compared CD8+ T cell repertoire clonality among 11 to 12 healthy donors, approximately 14 Susac syndrome patients and 15 multiple sclerosis patients.

General conclusions and limits of the study: The number of individuals in the TCR sequencing and HLA analysis was recognized as being relatively small.

The receptor chain draws on TRBV4-3 and TRBJ1-5; the D segment could be TRBD1, given 5 matching bases. Sample: CD8+ T cells from PBMCs. This receptor was taken from a human donor with multiple sclerosis. The bases read TGCGCCAGCAGCCAGGAGACAGCCAGCAATCAGCCCCAGCATTTT. It encodes CASSQETASNQPQHF.